Reported below is one TCR beta chain. Its antigen is currently unknown. Produced via immunoSEQ multiplex PCR; TCRdb's table is partial and in-frame only. The top ten hold roughly 3.8% of the sample, which has approximately 100,000 clones, approximately 86% seen once. The entry originates in a study of OX40 agonist ivuxolimab in advanced cancers. Broader study findings: Patients with a partial response at 0.1-3.0 mg/kg had among the lowest clonal expansion.

The origin of this receptor is an adult with an advanced solid tumor such as melanoma, head and neck, liver or kidney cancer. Sequencing used CD4+ or CD8+ T cells sorted from blood, obtained in a trial of the OX40 agonist ivuxolimab.

CDR3 sequence: CASSYPRLAGGYEQYF. CDR3 DNA: TGTGCCAGCAGTTACCCGCGACTAGCGGGAGGTTACGAGCAGTACTTC. The chain uses TRBV6-5 and TRBJ2-7; 13 nucleotides align to TRBD2. The CDR3 sequence is 16 residues long. Unmatched junction bases numbered 5, after V lost 2 bases and J lost 4 bases. The germline V gene has CDR1 MNHEY and CDR2 SVGAGI.